The 11 T cell receptor beta chains below come from one sample, sequenced in a study of shared clonotypes between healthy human individuals. Produced via immunoSEQ multiplex PCR; TCRdb's table is partial and in-frame only. This sample has hundreds of thousands of clones; 90% to 96% occur once, and the top ten carry approximately 0.06%. Sequenced material: naive CD4+ T cells sorted from blood. Subset indicated: CD45RA+ positively selected. These receptors originate from a woman younger than 45 in good health.

The rearrangement uses TRBV6-1 and TRBJ2-7; 8 positions match TRBD1. The CDR3 runs 16 residues. Germline CDR1 is MNHNS and CDR2 is SASEGT. The junction had 11 bases not matched to a gene; V was cut back by 4 bases and J by 3 bases. The CDR3 coding sequence is TGTGCCAGCAGTGGGCCTACAGGGACAGGTCTCTACGAGCAGTACTTC. Translation gives CASSGPTGTGLYEQYF.

J is TRBJ1-3 and V is TRBV6-6, with 7 bases matching TRBD1. The junction had 6 bases not matched to a gene; V was cut back by 6 bases and J by 4 bases. This CDR3 spans 14 amino acids. Germline-derived CDR1 and CDR2 are MNHNY and SVGAGI (reference sequence). CDR3 residues: CASRPTGSGNTIYF. The DNA for the CDR3 is TGTGCCAGCAGACCGACAGGGTCGGGAAACACCATATATTTT.

The genes are TRBV19 and TRBJ2-1; D may be TRBD1 or TRBD2 (5 bases each). The CDR3 is made up of 14 amino acids. V was shortened by 4 bases and J by 6 bases, with 13 bases between the two germline ends. Germline V gene data show CDR1 as LNHDA and CDR2 as SQIVND (reference sequence). The CDR3 nucleotides read TGTGCCAGTAGTAAGTCTGGGACGGGCAATGAGCAGTTCTTC. Translated, it gives CASSKSGTGNEQFF.

The V call is TRBV14, the J call TRBJ2-1; maybe TRBD2 (5 bases). Trimming removed 3 bases at V and 8 bases at J, with 20 bases between. CDR1 is SGHDN and CDR2 is FVKESK in the germline V gene. CDR3 length: 16 amino acids. CDR3 in amino acids: CASSQGDPISGYEQFF. The CDR3 DNA sequence: TGTGCCAGCAGCCAGGGAGACCCGATATCAGGCTATGAGCAGTTCTTC.

This clone was detected only once. This chain joins TRBV18 and TRBJ2-7, with a tentative D call TRBD2 (5 bases). The CDR3 covers 15 residues. Germline CDR1 reads KGHSH; CDR2 reads LQKENI. The V gene lost 4 bases and the J gene lost 2 bases, with 15 bases spanning the gap. Written as DNA, the CDR3 is TGTGCCAGCTCACGTCTTTCGGGTAGCGCCTACGAGCAGTACTTC. Amino acid sequence: CASSRLSGSAYEQYF.

This chain links TRBV19 with TRBJ1-6; D remains ambiguous. V was cut by 3 bases and J by 0 bases, with 6 bases left in between. CDR3 size: 15 residues. Germline values: CDR1 LNHDA, CDR2 SQIVND (reference sequence). CDR3 in DNA: TGTGCCAGTAGTATGACCAGCTCCTATAATTCACCCCTCCACTTT. Residues: CASSMTSSYNSPLHF.

The J gene is TRBJ2-7, the V gene TRBV18; no definite D call. This CDR3 contains 15 residues. Trimming left V 3 bases short and J 3 bases short, with 15 bases between. Germline values: CDR1 KGHSH, CDR2 LQKENI. The DNA of the CDR3 is TGTGCCAGCTCACCGGTATTGCCTCTGGGCTACGAGCAGTACTTC. Its translation is CASSPVLPLGYEQYF.

This rearrangement joins TRBV5-4 to TRBJ2-7; TRBD2 is a possible D gene (5 bases). V gave up 4 bases and J gave up 6 bases, with 14 bases separating them. There are 13 residues in the CDR3. Looked up from germline, CDR1 is SGHNT and CDR2 is YYREEE (reference sequence). CDR3 region: CASSVPRGGEQYF. CDR3 bases: TGTGCCAGCAGCGTTCCCCGTGGAGGCGAGCAGTACTTC.

The V call is TRBV6-5, the J call TRBJ2-2; tentatively, D is TRBD1 or TRBD2 (5 bases each). V was cut by 4 bases and J by 8 bases, with 20 bases left in between. CDR3 size: 16 residues. CDR1 and CDR2 from the germline V gene are MNHEY and SVGAGI. The CDR3 spells CASSLGEGSTLGELFF. The DNA for the CDR3 is TGTGCCAGCAGTTTGGGAGAGGGGTCGACCTTAGGGGAGCTGTTTTTT.

The chain is built from TRBV20-1 and TRBJ1-2, with D hard to call. Deletions cut 7 bases from V and 2 bases from J, with 8 bases between. CDR1 DFQATT and CDR2 SNEGSKA come from the germline V gene (reference sequence). The CDR3 covers 11 residues. CDR3 region: CSGVTNYGYTF. CDR3 DNA: TGCAGTGGCGTGACCAACTATGGCTACACCTTC.

The chain joins TRBV11-2 to TRBJ2-7; possible D gene TRBD1, 6 bases. The CDR3 spans 14 residues. The V end lost 4 bases, the J end lost 6 bases, and 16 bases lay between the germline ends. Germline CDR1 reads SGHAT; CDR2 reads FQNNGV. The CDR3 here is CASSSVQGRSEQYF. In DNA form, the CDR3 reads TGTGCCAGCAGCTCAGTACAGGGTAGGAGCGAGCAGTACTTC.